This TCR beta chain was captured by sequencing in a study of cytomegalovirus exposure and HLA in healthy donors. Whole-study findings and limits: Usually a TCR sequence was rare, but some public TCRs were found in many donors.

Unrecorded immune exposures were likely, despite nominal health at sampling. Germline lookup yields CDR1 ENHRY and CDR2 SYGVKD. The CDR3 is 13 residues long. The germline V and J ends were trimmed by 1 base and 5 bases, with 6 bases remaining between them. The PCR made use of 60 Vbeta and 13 Jbeta primers. Some clones are missing from TCRdb's copy, which holds only in-frame ones; the method was immunoSEQ multiplex PCR. This table holds about 89,000 clones, about four fifths found once. Turning to this clone: Its antigen is still unknown.

Sample: PBMCs. This receptor was identified in a female donor in good health and CMV-seropositive. This chain links TRBV10-3 with TRBJ1-5; D remains ambiguous. This chain's CDR3 is CAISEYGYQPQHF. The DNA of the CDR3 is TGTGCCATCAGTGAGTACGGGTATCAGCCCCAGCATTTT.